This T cell receptor beta chain was recorded in a study of CXCR3-negative and CXCR3-positive naive CD8 T cells. About the study: The total count of TRB reads reached 120 million to 150 million, and each library contributed about 1.5 +/- 0.3 million.

Concerning this clonotype itself: Its matching antigen is unknown.

The study sorted every CD8+ T cell subset in triplicate at 300,000 cells each. CD45RO-CCR7+CD27+CD95- marked naive CD8+ T cells. Overall study findings and caveats: The study found more hydrophobic TRB CDR3s in CXCR3-positive naive cells than in CXCR3-negative naive cells.

TRB cDNA libraries were made by UMI-labeled 5' RACE. With the 5' RACE reads reprocessed, TCRdb shows one record per CDR3 protein and no DNA. The listing records 140,000 to 150,000 distinct CDR3 sequences. Germline CDR1 SQVTM, CDR2 ANQGSEA. The CDR3 runs to 11 residues. Sequenced input: naive CXCR3+ CD8+ T cells from blood. Indicated subset: CD45RO-CCR7+CD27+CD95- naive CD8+ T cells expressing CXCR3 (TNR3+). The sequence was obtained from a human donor in good health. Some clones in this sample may be carry-over from other donors' samples. The V and J genes are TRBV29-1 and TRBJ1-1. CDR3 region: CSVDSNTEAFF.